This T cell receptor beta chain was sequenced during a study of CD8+ T cells in alopecia areata. V lost 6 bases, J lost 6 bases, and 3 bases stayed unmatched. CDR3 length: 13 residues. Germline lookup yields CDR1 MNHEY and CDR2 SVGAGI. Broader study findings: Lesional scalp, notably in alopecia totalis/universalis, had clonality above that of normal scalp.

Investigators isolated RNA and reverse transcribed it into cDNA to act as the sequencing template. TCRdb's table, derived via immunoSEQ multiplex PCR, lists solely in-frame clones and lacks some. In the table there are about 200,000 clones, approximately 38% of which are singletons. On this clone: Its antigen is not known. Other DNA sequences from this sample encode an identical CDR3 as well.

Treatment in this sample: oral pan-JAK inhibitor, 5-10 mg twice daily. Peripheral blood and lesional scalp punch biopsies came from alopecia areata patients. Sequencing used CD4+ T cells sorted from blood, obtained at roughly week 30, from a patient treated with tofacitinib. This sequence joins TRBV6-5 and TRBJ2-7, with 12 bases identical to TRBD2. This TCR was recovered from a human donor with alopecia areata. This CDR3 reads CASRLGLAGEQYF. Here the CDR3 DNA reads TGTGCCAGCAGATTGGGACTAGCGGGCGAGCAGTACTTC.